The sample holds a few counts of the clone carrying this TCR beta chain. Its antigen is unknown. Each TRB amplification used roughly 220-550 ng of genomic DNA from blood. These data come from a study of T and B cells in COVID-19 patients. Across the study: Blood was sampled from COVID-19 patients who were either actively infected or recovered. General study findings and limits: No sequencing was yet done of CD4+, regulatory or CD8+ subsets, or of SARS-CoV-2-responsive or tetramer+ sorted cells. At recovery TRB diversity and richness exceeded healthy donors, after highly clonal active COVID-19 repertoires.

TRB rearrangements were amplified by multiplex PCR with BIOMED2 TRB-A/B primers. MiXCR, run by TCRdb on the multiplex PCR reads, gives a single entry per CDR3 protein. This sample yields roughly 21,000 distinct CDR3 sequences, of which about 31% are seen a single time; 2% to 2.5% belongs to the top ten. The germline V gene has CDR1 GTSNPN and CDR2 SVGIG (reference sequence). The length of the CDR3 is 11 residues. V shed 3 bases and J shed 5 bases, with 4 bases lying between them. The receptor was isolated from a human donor who had recovered from COVID-19. Specimen: blood. The chain is built from TRBV30 and TRBJ1-4; D unresolved. CDR3 region: CAWRANEKLFF. In DNA, the CDR3 is TGTGCCTGGAGGGCAAATGAAAAACTGTTTTTT.